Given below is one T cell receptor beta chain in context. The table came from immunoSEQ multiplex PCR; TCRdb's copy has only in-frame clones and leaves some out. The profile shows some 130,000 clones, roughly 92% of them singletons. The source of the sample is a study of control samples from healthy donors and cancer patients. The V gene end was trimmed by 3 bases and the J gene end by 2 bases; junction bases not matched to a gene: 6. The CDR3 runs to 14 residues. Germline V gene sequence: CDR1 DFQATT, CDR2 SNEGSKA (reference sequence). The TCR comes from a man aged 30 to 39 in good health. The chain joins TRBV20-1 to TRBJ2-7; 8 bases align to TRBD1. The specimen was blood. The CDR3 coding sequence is TGCAGTGCTAGTTCGGCAGGGGGCGCCTACGAGCAGTACTTC. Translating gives CSASSAGGAYEQYF.